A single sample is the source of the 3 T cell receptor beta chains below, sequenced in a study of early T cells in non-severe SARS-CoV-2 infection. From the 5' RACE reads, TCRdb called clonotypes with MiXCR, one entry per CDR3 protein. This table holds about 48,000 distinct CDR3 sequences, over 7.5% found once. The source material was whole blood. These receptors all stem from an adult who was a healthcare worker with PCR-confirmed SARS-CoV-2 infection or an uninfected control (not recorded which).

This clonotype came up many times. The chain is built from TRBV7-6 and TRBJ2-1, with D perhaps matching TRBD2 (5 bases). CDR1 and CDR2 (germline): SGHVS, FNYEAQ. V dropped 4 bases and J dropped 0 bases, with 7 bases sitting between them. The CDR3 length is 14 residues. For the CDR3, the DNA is TGTGCCAGCAGCTCTACTAGCTCCTACAATGAGCAGTTCTTC. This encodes CASSSTSSYNEQFF.

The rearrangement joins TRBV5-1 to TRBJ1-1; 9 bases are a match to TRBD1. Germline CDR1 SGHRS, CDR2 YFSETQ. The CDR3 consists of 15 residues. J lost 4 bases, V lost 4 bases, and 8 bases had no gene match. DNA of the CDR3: TGCGCCAGCAGCGCTACAGGGGGCCGGGGCACTGAAGCTTTCTTT. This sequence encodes CASSATGGRGTEAFF.

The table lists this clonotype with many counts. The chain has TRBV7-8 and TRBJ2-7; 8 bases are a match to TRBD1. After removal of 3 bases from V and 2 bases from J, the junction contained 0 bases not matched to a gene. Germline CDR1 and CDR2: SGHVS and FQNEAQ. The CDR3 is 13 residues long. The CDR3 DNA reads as TGTGCCAGCAGCTTGGACAGGGCCTACGAGCAGTACTTC. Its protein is CASSLDRAYEQYF.